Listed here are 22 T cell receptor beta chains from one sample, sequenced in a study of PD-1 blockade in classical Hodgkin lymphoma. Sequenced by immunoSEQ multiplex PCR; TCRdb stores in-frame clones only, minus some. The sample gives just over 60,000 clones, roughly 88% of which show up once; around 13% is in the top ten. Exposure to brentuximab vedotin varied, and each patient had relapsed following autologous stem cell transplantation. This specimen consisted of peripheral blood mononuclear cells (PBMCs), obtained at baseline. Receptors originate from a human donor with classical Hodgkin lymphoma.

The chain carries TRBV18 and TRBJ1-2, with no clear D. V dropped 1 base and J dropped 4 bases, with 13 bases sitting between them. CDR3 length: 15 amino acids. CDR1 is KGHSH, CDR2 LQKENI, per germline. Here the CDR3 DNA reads TGTGCCAGCTCACCACTGGACGACGGAGGCTATGGCTACACCTTC. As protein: CASSPLDDGGYGYTF.

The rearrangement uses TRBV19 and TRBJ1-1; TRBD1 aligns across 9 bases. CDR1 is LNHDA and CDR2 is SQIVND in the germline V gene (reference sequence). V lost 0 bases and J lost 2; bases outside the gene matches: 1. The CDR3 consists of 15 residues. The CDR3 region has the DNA TGTGCCAGTAGTATAGAGGGACAGGGTAACACTGAAGCTTTCTTT. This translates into CASSIEGQGNTEAFF.

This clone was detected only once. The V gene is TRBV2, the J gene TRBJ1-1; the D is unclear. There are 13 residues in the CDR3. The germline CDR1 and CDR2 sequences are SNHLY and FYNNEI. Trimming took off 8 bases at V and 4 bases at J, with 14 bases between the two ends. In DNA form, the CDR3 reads TGTGCCAGCGGGGTCATAACCGGCACTGAAGCTTTCTTT. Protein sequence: CASGVITGTEAFF.

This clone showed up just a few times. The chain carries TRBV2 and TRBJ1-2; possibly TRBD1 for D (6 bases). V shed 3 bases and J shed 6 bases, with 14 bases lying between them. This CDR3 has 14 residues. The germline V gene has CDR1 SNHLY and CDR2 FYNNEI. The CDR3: CASSESGAGDGYTF. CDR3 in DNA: TGTGCCAGCAGTGAGTCAGGAGCAGGGGATGGCTACACCTTC.

The CDR3 reads CASSSPFREAFF. The CDR3 region has the DNA TGTGCCAGCAGTTCGCCTTTCCGTGAAGCTTTCTTT. The gene calls are TRBV6-6 and TRBJ1-1, with D unclear. CDR1 and CDR2 (germline): MNHNY, SVGAGI (reference sequence). Trimming left V 4 bases short and J 7 bases short, with 10 bases between. This CDR3 is 12 amino acids long.

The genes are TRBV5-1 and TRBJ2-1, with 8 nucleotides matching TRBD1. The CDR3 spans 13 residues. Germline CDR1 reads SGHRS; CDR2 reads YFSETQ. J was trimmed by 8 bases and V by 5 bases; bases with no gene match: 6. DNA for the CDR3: TGCGCCAGCAGTCGCCAGGGGGCGGATGAGCAGTTCTTC. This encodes CASSRQGADEQFF.

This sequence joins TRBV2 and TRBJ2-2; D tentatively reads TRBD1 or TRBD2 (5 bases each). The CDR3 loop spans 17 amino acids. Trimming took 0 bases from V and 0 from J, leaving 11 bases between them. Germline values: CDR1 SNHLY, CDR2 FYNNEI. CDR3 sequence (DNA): TGTGCCAGCAGTGAAGCGTCGGGGCGGTCGAACACCGGGGAGCTGTTTTTT. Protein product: CASSEASGRSNTGELFF. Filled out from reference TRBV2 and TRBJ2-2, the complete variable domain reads EPEVTQTPSHQVTQMGQEVILRCVPISNHLYFYWYRQILGQKVEFLVSFYNNEISEKSEIFDDQFSVERPDGSNFTLKIRSTKLEDSAMYFCASSEASGRSNTGELFFGEGSRLTVL.

The CDR3, as DNA: TGTGCAAGTCGCTTCTCGAACGGGACTTACATGCATGGCTACACCTTC. This sequence encodes CASRFSNGTYMHGYTF. The chain joins TRBV12-2 to TRBJ1-2. TRBV12-2 is a documented pseudogene. The CDR3 extends over 16 amino acids.

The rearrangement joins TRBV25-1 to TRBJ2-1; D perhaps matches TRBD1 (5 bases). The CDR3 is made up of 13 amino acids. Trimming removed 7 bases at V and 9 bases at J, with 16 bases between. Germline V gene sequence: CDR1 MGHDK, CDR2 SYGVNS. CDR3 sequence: CASKGQLQGEQFF. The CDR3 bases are TGTGCCAGCAAGGGGCAGCTTCAGGGTGAGCAGTTCTTC.

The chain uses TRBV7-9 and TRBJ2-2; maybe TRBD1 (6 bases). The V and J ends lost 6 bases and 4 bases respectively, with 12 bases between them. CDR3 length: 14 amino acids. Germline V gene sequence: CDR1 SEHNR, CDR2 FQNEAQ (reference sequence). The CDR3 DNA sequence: TGTGCCAGCAGAGCTGGGGGCGCCACCGGGGAGCTGTTTTTT. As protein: CASRAGGATGELFF.

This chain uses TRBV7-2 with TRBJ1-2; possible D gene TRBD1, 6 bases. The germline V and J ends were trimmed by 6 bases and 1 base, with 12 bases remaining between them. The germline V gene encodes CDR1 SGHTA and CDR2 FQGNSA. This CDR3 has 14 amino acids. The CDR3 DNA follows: TGTGCCAGCAGTCCCCAGGGGTTTAACTATGGCTACACCTTC. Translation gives CASSPQGFNYGYTF.

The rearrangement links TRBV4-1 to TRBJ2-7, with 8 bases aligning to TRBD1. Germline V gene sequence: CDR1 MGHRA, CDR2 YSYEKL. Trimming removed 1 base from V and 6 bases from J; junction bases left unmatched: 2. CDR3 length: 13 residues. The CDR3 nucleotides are TGCGCCAGCAGCCAAGGGACAGGGTCCGAGCAGTACTTC. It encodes CASSQGTGSEQYF.

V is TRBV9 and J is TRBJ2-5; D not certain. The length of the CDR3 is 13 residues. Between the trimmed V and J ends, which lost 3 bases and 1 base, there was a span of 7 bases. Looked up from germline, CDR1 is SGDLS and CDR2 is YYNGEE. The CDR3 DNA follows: TGTGCCAGCAGCGGGGGTCCCCAAGAGACCCAGTACTTC. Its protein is CASSGGPQETQYF.

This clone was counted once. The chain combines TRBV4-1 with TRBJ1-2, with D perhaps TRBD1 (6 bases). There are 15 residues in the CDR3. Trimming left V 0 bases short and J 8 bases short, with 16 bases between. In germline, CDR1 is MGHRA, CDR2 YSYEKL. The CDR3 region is CASSQEPGAVGGYTF. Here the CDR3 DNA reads TGCGCCAGCAGCCAAGAACCAGGGGCAGTGGGGGGCTACACCTTC.

CDR3 DNA: TGTGCCAGCAGCTTAGGGGGGAGCGTTGCCTACAATGAGCAGTTCTTC. This sequence encodes CASSLGGSVAYNEQFF. This chain connects TRBV7-6 to TRBJ2-1; possibly TRBD1 or TRBD2 for D (5 bases each). This CDR3 comprises 16 residues. The germline V and J ends were trimmed by 1 base and 2 bases, with 12 bases remaining between them. Germline V CDR1 and CDR2: SGHVS, FNYEAQ.

The CDR3 bases are TGTGCCAGCAGCTTGGGTGTCTGGACAGCCTCCACAGATACGCAGTATTTT. This encodes CASSLGVWTASTDTQYF. The rearrangement links TRBV5-5 to TRBJ2-3, with D possibly being TRBD1 (6 bases). Germline loops: CDR1 SGHKS, CDR2 YYEKEE (reference sequence). The CDR3 consists of 17 residues. Trimming stripped 0 bases from V and 2 bases from J, with 16 bases between.

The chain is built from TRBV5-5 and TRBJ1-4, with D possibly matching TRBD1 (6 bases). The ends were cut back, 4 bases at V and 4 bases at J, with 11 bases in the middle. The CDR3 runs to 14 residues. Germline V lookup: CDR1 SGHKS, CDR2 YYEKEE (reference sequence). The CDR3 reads CASSPGAGNEKLFF. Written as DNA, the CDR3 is TGTGCCAGCAGCCCGGGGGCGGGTAATGAAAAACTGTTTTTT. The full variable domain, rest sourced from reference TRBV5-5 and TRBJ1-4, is DAGVTQSPTHLIKTRGQQVTLRCSPISGHKSVSWYQQVLGQGPQFIFQYYEKEERGRGNFPDRFSARQFPNYSSELNVNALLLGDSALYLCASSPGAGNEKLFFGSGTQLSVL.

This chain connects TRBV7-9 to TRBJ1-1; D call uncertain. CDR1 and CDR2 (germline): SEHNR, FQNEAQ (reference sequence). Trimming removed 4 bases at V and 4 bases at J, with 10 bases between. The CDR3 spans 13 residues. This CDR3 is CASSSQEATEAFF. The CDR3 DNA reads TGTGCCAGCAGCTCGCAGGAAGCCACTGAAGCTTTCTTT.

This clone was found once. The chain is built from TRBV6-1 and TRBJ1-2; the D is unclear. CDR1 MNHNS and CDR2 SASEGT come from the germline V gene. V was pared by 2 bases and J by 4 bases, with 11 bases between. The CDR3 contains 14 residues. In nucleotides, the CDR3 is TGTGCCAGCAGTGAAAGGAGGCAGTTCTATGGCTACACCTTC. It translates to CASSERRQFYGYTF.

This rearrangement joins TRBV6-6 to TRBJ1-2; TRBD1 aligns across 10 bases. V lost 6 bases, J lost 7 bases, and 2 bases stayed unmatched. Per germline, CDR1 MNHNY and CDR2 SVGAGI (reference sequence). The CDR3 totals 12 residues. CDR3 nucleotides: TGTGCCAGCAGGAGACAGGGGGCTGGCTACACCTTC. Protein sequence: CASRRQGAGYTF.

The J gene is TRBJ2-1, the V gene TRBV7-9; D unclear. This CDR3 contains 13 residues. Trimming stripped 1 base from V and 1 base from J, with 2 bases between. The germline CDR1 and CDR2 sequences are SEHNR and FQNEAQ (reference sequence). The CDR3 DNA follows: TGTGCCAGCAGCTTAGGATCCTACAATGAGCAGTTCTTC. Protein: CASSLGSYNEQFF.

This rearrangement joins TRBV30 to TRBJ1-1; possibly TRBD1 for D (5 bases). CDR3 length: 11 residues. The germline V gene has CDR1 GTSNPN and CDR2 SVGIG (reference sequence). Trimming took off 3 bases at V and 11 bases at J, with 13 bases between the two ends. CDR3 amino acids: CAWRSAGAAFF. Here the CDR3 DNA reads TGTGCCTGGAGAAGTGCCGGGGCGGCTTTCTTT. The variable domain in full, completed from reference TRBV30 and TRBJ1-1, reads SQTIHQWPATLVQPVGSPLSLECTVEGTSNPNLYWYRQAAGRGLQLLFYSVGIGQISSEVPQNLSASRPQDRQFILSSKKLLLSDSGFYLCAWRSAGAAFFGQGTRLTVV.